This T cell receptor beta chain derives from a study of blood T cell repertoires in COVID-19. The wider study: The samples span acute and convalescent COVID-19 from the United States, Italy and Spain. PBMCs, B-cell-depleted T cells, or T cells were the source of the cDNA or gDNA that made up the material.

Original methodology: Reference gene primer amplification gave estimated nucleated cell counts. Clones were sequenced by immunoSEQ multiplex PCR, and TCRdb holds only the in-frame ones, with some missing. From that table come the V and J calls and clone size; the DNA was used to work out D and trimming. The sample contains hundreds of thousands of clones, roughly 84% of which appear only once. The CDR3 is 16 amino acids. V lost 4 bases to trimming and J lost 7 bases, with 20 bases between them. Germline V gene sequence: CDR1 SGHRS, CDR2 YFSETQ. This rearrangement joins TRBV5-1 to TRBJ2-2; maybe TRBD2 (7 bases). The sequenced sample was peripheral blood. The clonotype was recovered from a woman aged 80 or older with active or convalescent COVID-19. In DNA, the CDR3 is TGCGCCAGCAGCCCCGAAGTAGGGGGGGTTTTCGGGGAGCTGTTTTTT. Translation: CASSPEVGGVFGELFF.